This T cell receptor (beta chain) was sequenced for a study of CD8+ T cells in alopecia areata. RNA extraction and reverse transcription yielded cDNA as sequencing template. This table comes from immunoSEQ multiplex PCR, and its TCRdb copy is limited to in-frame clones, with some not included. The table shows 200,000 to 250,000 clones, with more than 50% occurring only once. The TCR originated in a human donor in good health. The sample comprised CD8+ T cells sorted from blood.

The CDR3 DNA reads as TGTGCCAGCAGCTTGCGGGTATCCTACGAGCAGTACTTC. It yields the protein CASSLRVSYEQYF. The rearrangement joins TRBV7-6 to TRBJ2-7; D may be TRBD2 (5 bases). The CDR3 contains 13 residues. Per the germline V gene, CDR1 is SGHVS and CDR2 is FNYEAQ. V lost 3 bases to trimming and J lost 1 base, with 7 bases between them.